This TCR beta chain was found in a study of shared clonotypes between healthy human individuals. Study at large: A donor's plate count was three for CD4 naive and three for CD4 memory; CD8 naive had two and CD8 memory one.

Clones were sequenced by immunoSEQ multiplex PCR, and TCRdb holds only the in-frame ones, with some missing. The sample lists some 2,000,000 clones; 85% to 95% were seen once. Trimming cost V 0 bases and J 3 bases, with 9 bases left between them. This CDR3 is 14 amino acids long. Germline CDR1 and CDR2: SGHAT and FQNNGV. The V and J genes are TRBV11-2 and TRBJ2-7, with unresolved D. The specimen sequenced was naive CD4+ T cells sorted from blood. As to subset: CD45RA+ positively selected. This clonotype was obtained from a man between 18 and 29 years old in good health. Here the CDR3 DNA reads TGTGCCAGCAGCTTAGATTCAGGCCGCTACGAGCAGTACTTC. Encoded protein: CASSLDSGRYEQYF.